Below are 23 T cell receptor beta chains sequenced from a single sample in a study of blood T cell repertoires in COVID-19. TCRdb keeps only in-frame clones here, not all; method: immunoSEQ multiplex PCR. The sample contains 110,000 to 150,000 clones, over 80% of which appear only once. Sequenced: peripheral blood. These receptors were obtained from an elderly woman with acute or convalescent COVID-19.

Regarding this clone: Other DNA variants within this sample encode the same CDR3. The rearrangement uses TRBV30 and TRBJ1-1; TRBD1 matches 8 bases. The CDR3 is 12 residues long. V was pared by 7 bases and J by 8 bases, with 9 bases of the junction left unmatched. Germline lookup yields CDR1 GTSNPN and CDR2 SVGIG (reference sequence). This CDR3 reads CAFGQGGTEAFF. The CDR3 DNA sequence: TGTGCCTTCGGACAGGGCGGGACGGAAGCTTTCTTT.

The J gene is TRBJ2-7, the V gene TRBV5-1; 10 bases are a match to TRBD1. The junction had 2 bases not matched to a gene; V was cut back by 2 bases and J by 3 bases. The CDR3 spans 14 residues. Per the germline V gene, CDR1 is SGHRS and CDR2 is YFSETQ. This CDR3 is CASSFRDRGYEQYF. CDR3 nucleotide sequence: TGCGCCAGCAGCTTCCGGGACAGGGGCTACGAGCAGTACTTC.

The V and J genes are TRBV9 and TRBJ2-3; tentatively, D is TRBD1 (5 bases). The V end lost 4 bases, the J end lost 0 bases, and 9 bases lay between the germline ends. Germline V gives CDR1 SGDLS, CDR2 YYNGEE. The CDR3 has 14 residues. CDR3 protein: CASSRAGSTDTQYF. The DNA for the CDR3 is TGTGCCAGCAGCAGAGCAGGGAGCACAGATACGCAGTATTTT.

This chain joins TRBV4-2 and TRBJ1-4; TRBD1 is a possible D gene (5 bases). Trimming removed 0 bases at V and 7 bases at J, with 15 bases between. In germline, CDR1 is LGHNA, CDR2 YNFKEQ. This CDR3 contains 16 residues. The CDR3 protein is CASSQDMGLSIEKLFF. CDR3 nucleotide sequence: TGTGCCAGCAGCCAAGATATGGGACTATCAATTGAAAAACTGTTTTTT.

The chain combines TRBV2 with TRBJ2-1; possible D gene TRBD1, 5 bases. There are 15 residues in the CDR3. The V end was cut by 8 bases, the J end by 7 bases, with 21 bases between. The germline gives CDR1 SNHLY, CDR2 FYNNEI. CDR3: CASGAGMKARNEQFF. The CDR3 coding sequence is TGTGCCAGCGGCGCAGGGATGAAGGCTCGGAATGAGCAGTTCTTC.

This chain links TRBV11-2 with TRBJ2-1; TRBD1 matches at 7 bases. The germline V gene has CDR1 SGHAT and CDR2 FQNNGV. V lost 5 bases and J lost 0; bases outside the gene matches: 10. The length of the CDR3 is 17 residues. Here the CDR3 DNA reads TGTGCCAGCAGCCCCCAGACAGGGACGATCTCCTACAATGAGCAGTTCTTC. This encodes CASSPQTGTISYNEQFF.

The rearrangement joins TRBV4-2 to TRBJ1-3; TRBD1 agrees at 8 bases. The CDR3 has 21 amino acids. Germline V gene data show CDR1 as LGHNA and CDR2 as YNFKEQ. Germline trimming cut 0 bases from V and 0 bases from J; bases unmatched to any gene: 16. Here the CDR3 reads CASSQDGPGGYIPSSGNTIYF. CDR3 nucleotide sequence: TGTGCCAGCAGCCAAGATGGGCCAGGGGGCTATATCCCGAGCTCTGGAAACACCATATATTTT.

In DNA, the CDR3 is TGTGCCAGCAGCGTAGCTCTCGGGGGGGCTGGCTACACCTTC. It yields the protein CASSVALGGAGYTF. This sequence joins TRBV9 and TRBJ1-2; D is perhaps TRBD1 (6 bases). CDR3 length: 14 residues. V lost 0 bases and J lost 7, with 13 bases in between. The germline V gene encodes CDR1 SGDLS and CDR2 YYNGEE.

The chain has TRBV2 and TRBJ2-6; 7 bases are shared with TRBD1. This CDR3 comprises 16 residues. Germline CDR1 and CDR2: SNHLY and FYNNEI. V dropped 6 bases and J dropped 1; count of bases not matched to a gene: 6. CDR3: CASSETGSSGANVLTF. CDR3 DNA sequence: TGTGCCAGCAGCGAGACAGGGAGTTCTGGGGCCAACGTCCTGACTTTC.

This clone came up a few times. J is TRBJ1-2 and V is TRBV11-3; D might be TRBD1 (6 bases). V gave up 5 bases and J gave up 3 bases, with 10 bases separating them. The length of the CDR3 is 13 residues. The germline gives CDR1 SGHNT, CDR2 YENEEA. As DNA, the CDR3 is TGTGCCAGCAGCGCCGGGACACACTATGGCTACACCTTC. Encoded protein: CASSAGTHYGYTF.

The V gene is TRBV19, the J gene TRBJ1-5; 8 bases map to TRBD1. Germline CDR1 reads LNHDA; CDR2 reads SQIVND (reference sequence). After removal of 3 bases from V and 5 bases from J, the junction contained 18 bases not matched to a gene. The CDR3 runs to 19 residues. CDR3 loop: CASSIYRGTGVPGYQPQHF. In DNA, the CDR3 is TGTGCCAGTAGTATCTATCGTGGGACAGGCGTGCCGGGGTATCAGCCCCAGCATTTT. The variable domain in full, with the rest retrieved from reference TRBV19 and TRBJ1-5, is DGGITQSPKYLFRKEGQNVTLSCEQNLNHDAMYWYRQDPGQGLRLIYYSQIVNDFQKGDIAEGYSVSREKKESFPLTVTSAQKNPTAFYLCASSIYRGTGVPGYQPQHFGDGTRLSIL.

This sequence joins TRBV9 and TRBJ1-1; D not resolved. V was cut by 2 bases and J by 1 base, with 12 bases left in between. CDR1 is SGDLS and CDR2 is YYNGEE in the germline V gene. CDR3 size: 15 residues. CDR3 in DNA: TGTGCCAGCAGCGTCCTGATAGCGGCGAACACTGAAGCTTTCTTT. The encoded protein is CASSVLIAANTEAFF.

This chain links TRBV4-2 with TRBJ2-5, with D perhaps TRBD2 (5 bases). This CDR3 region has 15 residues. V was pared by 1 base and J by 5 bases, with 14 bases between. Germline assignment: CDR1 LGHNA and CDR2 YNFKEQ. The DNA for the CDR3 is TGTGCCAGCAGCCAAGGCGGGCAGACCACGGAGACCCAGTACTTC. Its translation: CASSQGGQTTETQYF.

V and J are TRBV6-5 and TRBJ1-2, with TRBD1 matching 9 bases. The germline CDR1 and CDR2 sequences are MNHEY and SVGAGI. The CDR3 is 14 residues long. V lost 5 bases and J lost 7; bases outside the gene matches: 8. This CDR3 reads CASSNRGLGPGYTF. CDR3 DNA: TGTGCCAGCAGTAACAGGGGGCTTGGGCCTGGCTACACCTTC.

The chain has TRBV4-2 and TRBJ1-3; D remains ambiguous. CDR1 and CDR2 from the germline V gene are LGHNA and YNFKEQ. The CDR3 is made up of 16 amino acids. The germline V and J ends were trimmed by 0 bases and 4 bases, with 13 bases remaining between them. The CDR3 here is CASSQDHEAAGNTIYF. The CDR3 DNA reads as TGTGCCAGCAGCCAAGATCATGAGGCAGCCGGAAACACCATATATTTT.

The chain's CDR3 is CASSQGYTGYGYTF. The CDR3 nucleotides read TGTGCCAGCAGCCAAGGGTATACCGGCTATGGCTACACCTTC. The chain uses TRBV3-1 (or the pseudogene TRBV3-2) and TRBJ1-2; no clear D. Germline V gene lookup returns CDR1 LGHDT and CDR2 YNNKEL (reference sequence). Trimming left V 1 base short and J 4 bases short, with 10 bases between. The CDR3 runs 14 residues.

This CDR3 reads CATLQGALGNTQYF. The CDR3 coding sequence is TGTGCCACCTTACAGGGGGCCCTCGGAAATACGCAGTATTTT. V gene TRBV2 combines with J gene TRBJ2-3, with TRBD1 matching 9 bases. The CDR3 contains 14 residues. The V and J ends lost 10 bases and 7 bases, in that order; junction bases with no gene match: 12. Germline V gene lookup returns CDR1 SNHLY and CDR2 FYNNEI.

This clone was observed once. This chain connects TRBV9 to TRBJ1-1, with 11 bases aligning to TRBD1. CDR1 is SGDLS, CDR2 YYNGEE, per germline. There are 15 residues in the CDR3. Trimming at V came to 4 bases and at J to 4 bases, leaving 6 bases not matched to a gene. The CDR3 DNA reads TGTGCCAGCAGCTCAGGACAGGGGGCGGGCACTGAAGCTTTCTTT. It yields the protein CASSSGQGAGTEAFF.

The chain uses TRBV3-1 (or the pseudogene TRBV3-2) and TRBJ2-3; D unclear. Per germline, CDR1 LGHDT and CDR2 YNNKEL (reference sequence). V dropped 2 bases and J dropped 4 bases, with 4 bases sitting between them. The CDR3 sequence is 12 residues long. The CDR3 region is CASSQSADTQYF. CDR3 coding DNA: TGTGCCAGCAGCCAAAGCGCAGATACGCAGTATTTT.

This clone has just one count. Other DNA sequences within the sample encode an identical CDR3. This chain connects TRBV19 to TRBJ1-1; a possible D gene is TRBD1 (6 bases). Germline lookup yields CDR1 LNHDA and CDR2 SQIVND (reference sequence). The CDR3 contains 13 residues. Between the trimmed V and J ends, which lost 2 bases and 3 bases, there was a span of 7 bases. The CDR3: CASSINRDTEAFF. The CDR3 DNA reads TGTGCCAGTAGTATAAACAGGGACACTGAAGCTTTCTTT.

V usage is TRBV5-1 and J usage is TRBJ2-5, with TRBD2 identical over 8 bases. This CDR3 is built from 15 residues. V trimming: 4 bases; J trimming: 4 bases; junction bases outside the gene matches: 9. Germline CDR1 is SGHRS and CDR2 is YFSETQ. CDR3 sequence reads: CASSAESGTRETQYF. The CDR3 coding sequence is TGCGCCAGCAGCGCTGAATCCGGGACTAGAGAGACCCAGTACTTC.

This clone was recorded only once. The chain recombines TRBV6-1 with TRBJ1-1, with 12 bases matching TRBD1. With V trimmed by 2 bases and J by 4 bases, 11 bases remained unmatched. The CDR3 is made up of 18 amino acids. Germline values: CDR1 MNHNS, CDR2 SASEGT. In DNA, the CDR3 is TGTGCCAGCAGTGAATATTCTGGGACAGGGGGCCGGGGCACTGAAGCTTTCTTT. This sequence encodes CASSEYSGTGGRGTEAFF.

The gene calls are TRBV5-1 and TRBJ2-1, with D possibly being TRBD2 (7 bases). CDR1 and CDR2 (germline): SGHRS, YFSETQ. V was trimmed by 1 base and J by 4 bases, leaving 12 bases between them. The CDR3 spans 15 residues. CDR3 coding DNA: TGCGCCAGCAGCTTGCTGAGGGGGGGATACAATGAGCAGTTCTTC. It encodes CASSLLRGGYNEQFF. Full variable domain (remainder filled in from reference TRBV5-1 and TRBJ2-1): KAGVTQTPRYLIKTRGQQVTLSCSPISGHRSVSWYQQTPGQGLQFLFEYFSETQRNKGNFPGRFSGRQFSNSRSEMNVSTLELGDSALYLCASSLLRGGYNEQFFGPGTRLTVL.